This paragraph reports one T cell receptor beta chain. Antigen: not known. The primer mix had 60 Vbeta and 13 Jbeta primers. In the authors' workflow: In a later analysis, roughly 86 million unique TCR beta chains included roughly 11 million shared by two or more donors. Clones were sequenced by immunoSEQ multiplex PCR, and TCRdb holds only the in-frame ones, with some missing. D and trimming were read from the DNA, whereas the V and J calls and clone size are those reported in that table. Seen here are 150,000 to 200,000 clones, over 70% observed once, and the top ten hold roughly 7.4%. The CDR3 length is 15 residues. The V end was cut by 2 bases, the J end by 7 bases, with 15 bases between. The germline CDR1 and CDR2 sequences are MNHNS and SASEGT. This record comes from a study of cytomegalovirus exposure and HLA in healthy donors. Study as a whole: One earlier analysis, a look at about 179 million T cells, found 100 million to 130 million unique TCR beta sequences. Findings and limits, study-wide: There was a cluster of highly shared sequence variants that was likely a sequencing artifact. As immune exposure information, only CMV serostatus was available.

The source is a male donor in good health and CMV-seropositive. The rearrangement joins TRBV6-1 to TRBJ1-5, with no clear D. The sample consisted of PBMCs. The CDR3 spells CASSESLNSHQPQHF. DNA for the CDR3: TGTGCCAGCAGTGAAAGTCTTAACAGTCACCAGCCCCAGCATTTT.